This T cell receptor beta chain comes out of a study of radiation and T cells in renal cell carcinoma. Sample time point: blood 4 weeks post-SBRT, at nephrectomy. Specified treatment: 15 Gy SBRT to primary tumor, nephrectomy 4 weeks later. Trimming removed 0 bases from V and 6 bases from J, with 10 bases in between. Germline CDR1 and CDR2: SGHNT and YYREEE (reference sequence). This CDR3 is 14 amino acids long. Assay used: immunoSEQ multiplex PCR; TCRdb lists only in-frame clones, some missing. The profile shows approximately 70,000 clones, 60% to 85% of them singletons. This sequence originates from a man between 60 and 75 years old with renal cell carcinoma. The genes are TRBV5-4 and TRBJ2-1; maybe TRBD2 (7 bases). The input for sequencing was blood, taken from a patient whose treatment included radiotherapy and nephrectomy. The CDR3 nucleotides read TGTGCCAGCAGCTTGGAAGGGGGGGCCAATGAGCAGTTCTTC. Protein: CASSLEGGANEQFF.